The 5 T cell receptor beta chains given below trace back to one sample, sequenced in a study of T cell responses to AZD1222 COVID-19 vaccine. The protocol was immunoSEQ multiplex PCR, while the TCRdb copy is restricted to in-frame clones and leaves out a portion. Here the sample spans about 150,000 clones, about 87% being singletons. The material sequenced was peripheral blood, taken on day 0 of AZD1222 vaccination. These receptors came from an adult in good health.

The rearrangement links TRBV7-8 to TRBJ1-2, with D possibly TRBD1 on 5 matching bases. The V and J ends lost 1 base and 4 bases respectively, with 13 bases between them. This CDR3 comprises 15 residues. The germline gives CDR1 SGHVS, CDR2 FQNEAQ. The CDR3 nucleotides read TGTGCCAGCAGCTTAGAGGCAGGGCTTGGCTATGGCTACACCTTC. It translates to CASSLEAGLGYGYTF.

The table lists this clone with a count of one. The chain is built from TRBV6-1 and TRBJ1-3, with D uncertain. The V gene's germline CDR1 is MNHNS and CDR2 SASEGT. V was trimmed by 2 bases and J by 3 bases, leaving 5 bases between them. The CDR3 covers 13 residues. CDR3 sequence (DNA): TGTGCCAGCAGTGAAACGATTGGAAACACCATATATTTT. Residues: CASSETIGNTIYF.

CDR3 region: CASSLTGQGSYNSPLHF. The CDR3, as DNA: TGTGCCAGCAGCTTGACCGGACAAGGTTCCTATAATTCACCCCTCCACTTT. The genes are TRBV7-2 and TRBJ1-6, with a possible D match to TRBD1 (5 bases). The V and J ends lost 3 bases and 1 base respectively, with 13 bases between them. In germline, CDR1 is SGHTA, CDR2 FQGNSA. The length of the CDR3 is 17 residues. The entire variable domain, with the rest obtained from reference TRBV7-2 and TRBJ1-6, is as follows: GAGVSQSPSNKVTEKGKDVELRCDPISGHTALYWYRQSLGQGLEFLIYFQGNSAPDKSGLPSDRFSAERTGGSVSTLTIQRTQQEDSAVYLCASSLTGQGSYNSPLHFGNGTRLTVT.

J is TRBJ2-6 and V is TRBV6-2 or TRBV6-3; possible D gene TRBD1, 5 bases. The CDR3 spans 19 residues. V shed 0 bases and J shed 0 bases, with 15 bases lying between them. Per germline, CDR1 MNHEY and CDR2 SVGEGT. The CDR3 loop reads CASSYSYGRVSSGANVLTF. CDR3 DNA sequence: TGTGCCAGCAGTTACTCCTACGGCAGGGTGAGCTCTGGGGCCAACGTCCTGACTTTC.

The rearrangement uses TRBV19 and TRBJ1-5; 9 nucleotides line up with TRBD1. In germline, CDR1 is LNHDA, CDR2 SQIVND (reference sequence). This CDR3 spans 13 amino acids. Germline trimming cut 8 bases from V and 3 bases from J; bases unmatched to any gene: 2. CDR3 coding DNA: TGTGCCAGTGGGACAGGGACCAATCAGCCCCAGCATTTT. Translating gives CASGTGTNQPQHF.